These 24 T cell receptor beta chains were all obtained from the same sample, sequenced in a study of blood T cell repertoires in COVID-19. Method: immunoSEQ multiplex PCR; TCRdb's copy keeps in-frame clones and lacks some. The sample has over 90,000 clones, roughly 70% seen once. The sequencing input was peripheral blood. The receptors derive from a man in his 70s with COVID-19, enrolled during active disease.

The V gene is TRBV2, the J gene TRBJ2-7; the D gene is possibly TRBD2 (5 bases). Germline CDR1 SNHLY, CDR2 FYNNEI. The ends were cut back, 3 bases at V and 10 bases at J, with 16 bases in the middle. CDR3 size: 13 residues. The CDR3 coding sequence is TGTGCCAGCAGTGACGAGGGTAGGAGGCGTCAGTACTTC. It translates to CASSDEGRRRQYF.

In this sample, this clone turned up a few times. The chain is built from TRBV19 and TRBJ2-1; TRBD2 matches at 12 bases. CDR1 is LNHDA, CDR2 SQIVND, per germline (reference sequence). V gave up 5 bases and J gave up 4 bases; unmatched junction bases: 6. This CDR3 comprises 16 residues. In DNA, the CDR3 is TGTGCCAGTAGTTTTTTCGGGACTAGCGGGTACAATGAGCAGTTCTTC. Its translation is CASSFFGTSGYNEQFF.

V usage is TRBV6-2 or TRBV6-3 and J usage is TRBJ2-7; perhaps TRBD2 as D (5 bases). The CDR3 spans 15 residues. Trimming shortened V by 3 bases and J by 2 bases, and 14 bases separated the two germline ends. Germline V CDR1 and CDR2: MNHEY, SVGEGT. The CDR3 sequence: CASSYPPGLPYEQYF. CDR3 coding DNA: TGTGCCAGCAGTTATCCTCCCGGACTCCCCTACGAGCAGTACTTC.

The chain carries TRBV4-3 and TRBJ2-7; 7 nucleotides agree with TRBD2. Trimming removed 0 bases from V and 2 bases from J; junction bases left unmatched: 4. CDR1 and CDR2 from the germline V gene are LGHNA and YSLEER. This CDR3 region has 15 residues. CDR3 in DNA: TGCGCCAGCAGCCAAGATCGGGACTACCCCTACGAGCAGTACTTC. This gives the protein CASSQDRDYPYEQYF.

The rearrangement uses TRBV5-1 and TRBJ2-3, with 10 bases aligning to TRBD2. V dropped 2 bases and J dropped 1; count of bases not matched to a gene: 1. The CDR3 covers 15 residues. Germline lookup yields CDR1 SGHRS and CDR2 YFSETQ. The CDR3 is CASSFGTSGTDTQYF. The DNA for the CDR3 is TGCGCCAGCAGCTTCGGGACTAGCGGCACAGATACGCAGTATTTT.

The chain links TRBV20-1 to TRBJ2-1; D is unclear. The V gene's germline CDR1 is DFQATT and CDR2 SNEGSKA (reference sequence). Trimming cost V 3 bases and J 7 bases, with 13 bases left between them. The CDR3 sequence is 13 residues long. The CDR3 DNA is TGCAGTGCTAGTAAGCGTAACGCGAATGAGCAGTTCTTC. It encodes CSASKRNANEQFF.

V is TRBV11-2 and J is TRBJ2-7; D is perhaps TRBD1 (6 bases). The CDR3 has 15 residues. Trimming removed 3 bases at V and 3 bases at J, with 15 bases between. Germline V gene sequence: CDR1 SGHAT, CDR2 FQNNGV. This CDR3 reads CASSFGGGSLYEQYF. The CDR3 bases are TGTGCCAGCAGCTTTGGGGGCGGTAGTCTCTACGAGCAGTACTTC.

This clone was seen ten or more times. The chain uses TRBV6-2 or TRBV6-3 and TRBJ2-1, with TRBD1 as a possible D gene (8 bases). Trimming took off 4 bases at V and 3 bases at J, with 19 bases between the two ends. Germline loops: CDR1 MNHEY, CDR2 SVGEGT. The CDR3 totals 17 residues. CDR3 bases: TGTGCCAGCAGTTGGTACAGGGGGGGAACGAGCTACAATGAGCAGTTCTTC. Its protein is CASSWYRGGTSYNEQFF.

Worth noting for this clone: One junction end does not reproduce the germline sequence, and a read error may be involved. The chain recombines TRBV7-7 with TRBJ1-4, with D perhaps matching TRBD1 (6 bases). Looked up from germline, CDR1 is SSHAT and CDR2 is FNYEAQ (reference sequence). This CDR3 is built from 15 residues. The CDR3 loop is CASSLEPGANEKLFF. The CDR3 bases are TGTGCTAGCAGCTTAGAACCAGGGGCTAATGAAAAACTGTTTTTT.

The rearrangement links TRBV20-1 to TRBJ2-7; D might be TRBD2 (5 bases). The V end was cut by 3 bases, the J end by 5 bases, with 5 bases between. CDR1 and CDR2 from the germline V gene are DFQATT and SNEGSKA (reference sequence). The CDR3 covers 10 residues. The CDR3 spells CSARRDEQYF. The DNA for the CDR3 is TGCAGTGCTAGGCGGGACGAGCAGTACTTC.

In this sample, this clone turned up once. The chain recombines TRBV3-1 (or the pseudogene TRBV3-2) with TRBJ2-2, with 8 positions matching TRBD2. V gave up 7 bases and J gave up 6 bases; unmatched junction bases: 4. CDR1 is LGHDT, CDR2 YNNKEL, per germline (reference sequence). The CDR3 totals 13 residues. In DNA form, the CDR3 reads TGTGCCAGCAAGCGGGAGTTGGCCGGGGAGCTGTTTTTT. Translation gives CASKRELAGELFF.

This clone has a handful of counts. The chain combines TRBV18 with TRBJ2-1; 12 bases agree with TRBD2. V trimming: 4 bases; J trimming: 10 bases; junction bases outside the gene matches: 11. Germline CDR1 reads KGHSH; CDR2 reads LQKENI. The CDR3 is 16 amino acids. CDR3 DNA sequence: TGTGCCAGCTCACTATCGACTAGCGGGAGACCCAGAGAGCAGTTCTTC. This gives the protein CASSLSTSGRPREQFF.

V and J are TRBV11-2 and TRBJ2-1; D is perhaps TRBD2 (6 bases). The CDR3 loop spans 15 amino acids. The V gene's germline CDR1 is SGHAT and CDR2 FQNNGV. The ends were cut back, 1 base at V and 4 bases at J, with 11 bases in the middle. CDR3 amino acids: CASSLGVGGYNEQFF. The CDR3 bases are TGTGCCAGCAGCTTAGGTGTGGGGGGTTACAATGAGCAGTTCTTC.

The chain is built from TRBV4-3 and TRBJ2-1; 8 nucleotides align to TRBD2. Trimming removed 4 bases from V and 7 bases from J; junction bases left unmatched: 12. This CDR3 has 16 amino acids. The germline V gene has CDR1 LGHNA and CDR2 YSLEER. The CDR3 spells CASSPAFDGRGNEQFF. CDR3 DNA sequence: TGCGCCAGCAGCCCAGCATTTGACGGGAGGGGGAATGAGCAGTTCTTC.

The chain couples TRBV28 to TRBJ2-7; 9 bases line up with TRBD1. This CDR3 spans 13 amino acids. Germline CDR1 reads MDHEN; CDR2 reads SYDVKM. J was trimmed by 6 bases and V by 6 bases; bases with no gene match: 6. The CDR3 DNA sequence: TGTGCCAGCAGAAGGACAGGGGTGGGCGAGCAGTACTTC. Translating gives CASRRTGVGEQYF.

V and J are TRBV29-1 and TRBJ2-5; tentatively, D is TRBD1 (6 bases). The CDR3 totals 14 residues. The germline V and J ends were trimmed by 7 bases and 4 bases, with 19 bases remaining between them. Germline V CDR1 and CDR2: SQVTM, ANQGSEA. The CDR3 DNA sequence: TGCAGCGCAGGCCAGGGGTCACTTTCAGAGACCCAGTACTTC. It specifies CSAGQGSLSETQYF.

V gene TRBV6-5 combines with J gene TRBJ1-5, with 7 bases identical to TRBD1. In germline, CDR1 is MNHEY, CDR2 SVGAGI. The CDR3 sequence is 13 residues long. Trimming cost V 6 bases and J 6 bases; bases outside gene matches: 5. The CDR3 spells CASSNRGGQPQHF. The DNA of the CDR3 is TGTGCCAGCAGCAACAGGGGTGGTCAGCCCCAGCATTTT.

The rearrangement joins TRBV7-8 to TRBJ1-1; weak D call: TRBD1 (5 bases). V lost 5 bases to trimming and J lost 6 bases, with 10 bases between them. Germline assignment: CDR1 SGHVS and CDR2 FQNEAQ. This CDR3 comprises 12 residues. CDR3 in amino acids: CASSLWGSEAFF. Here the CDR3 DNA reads TGTGCCAGCAGCCTGTGGGGCTCTGAAGCTTTCTTT.

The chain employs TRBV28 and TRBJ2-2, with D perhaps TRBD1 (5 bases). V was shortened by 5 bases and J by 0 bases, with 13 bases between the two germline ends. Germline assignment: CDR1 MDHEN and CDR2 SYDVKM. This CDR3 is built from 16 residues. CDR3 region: CASSLLDSTNTGELFF. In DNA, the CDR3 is TGTGCCAGCAGTCTCCTCGACAGTACGAACACCGGGGAGCTGTTTTTT.

The CDR3 loop reads CASTRNSDTQYF. In DNA, the CDR3 is TGTGCCAGCACCCGAAACTCAGATACGCAGTATTTT. This chain connects TRBV7-9 to TRBJ2-3; D not resolved. The length of the CDR3 is 12 residues. Germline V gene data show CDR1 as SEHNR and CDR2 as FQNEAQ (reference sequence). V was cut by 7 bases and J by 4 bases, with 9 bases left in between.

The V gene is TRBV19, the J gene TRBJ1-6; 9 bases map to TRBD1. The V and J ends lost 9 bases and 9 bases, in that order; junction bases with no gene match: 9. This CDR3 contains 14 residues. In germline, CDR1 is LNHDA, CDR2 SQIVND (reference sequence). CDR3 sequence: CASQAGTGTSPLHF. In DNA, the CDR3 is TGTGCCAGCCAGGCCGGGACAGGGACTTCACCCCTCCACTTT.

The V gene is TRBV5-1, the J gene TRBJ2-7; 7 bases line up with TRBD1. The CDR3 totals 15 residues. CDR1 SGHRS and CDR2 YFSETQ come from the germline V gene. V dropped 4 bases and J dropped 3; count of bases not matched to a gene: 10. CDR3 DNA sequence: TGCGCCAGCAGCACTCTACAGGGGCCTCTCTACGAGCAGTACTTC. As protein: CASSTLQGPLYEQYF.

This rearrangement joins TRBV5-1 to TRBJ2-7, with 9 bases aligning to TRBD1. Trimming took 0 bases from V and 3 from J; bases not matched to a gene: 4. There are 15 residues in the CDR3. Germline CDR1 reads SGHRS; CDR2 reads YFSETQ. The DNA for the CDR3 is TGCGCCAGCAGCTTGGCTGGACAGGGGAACTACGAGCAGTACTTC. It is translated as CASSLAGQGNYEQYF.

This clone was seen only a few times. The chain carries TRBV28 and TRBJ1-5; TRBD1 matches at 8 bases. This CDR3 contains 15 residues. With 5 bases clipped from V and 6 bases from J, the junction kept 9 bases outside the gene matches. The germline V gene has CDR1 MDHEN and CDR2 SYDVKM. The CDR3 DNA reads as TGTGCCAGCAGTCATCAGGGACAGGCGCGTCAGCCCCAGCATTTT. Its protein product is CASSHQGQARQPQHF.